The 13 T cell receptor beta chains below were found in one sample sequenced in a study of T-cell reconstitution after alpha-beta-depleted transplantation in children. TCRbeta library preparation incorporated unique molecular identifiers. In TCRdb, the PCR reads were re-called with MiXCR into one record per CDR3 protein. The table has about 640,000 distinct CDR3 sequences, over 15% seen once; the top ten hold around 0.96%. Sequencing used PBMCs from the stem cell graft donor, obtained from the stem cell graft. All receptors come from a human donor who donated a stem cell graft to a child with acute myeloid leukemia.

The chain recombines TRBV7-9 with TRBJ2-3; TRBD1 might be the D (5 bases). V gave up 2 bases and J gave up 5 bases, with 14 bases separating them. The CDR3 totals 15 residues. The germline V gene has CDR1 SEHNR and CDR2 FQNEAQ (reference sequence). The CDR3 reads CASSLYEQARDTQYF. CDR3 bases: TGTGCCAGCAGCTTATACGAACAGGCACGAGATACGCAGTATTTT.

V and J are TRBV24-1 and TRBJ2-1; D gene uncertain. Trimming took off 1 base at V and 0 bases at J, with 9 bases between the two ends. From germline, CDR1 is KGHDR and CDR2 SFDVKD. This CDR3 is built from 16 residues. The chain's CDR3 is CATSDLKGSSYNEQFF. CDR3 nucleotide sequence: TGTGCCACCAGTGATTTAAAGGGAAGCTCCTACAATGAGCAGTTCTTC.

This clonotype was seen at least ten times. J is TRBJ1-1 and V is TRBV6-5; weak D call: TRBD1 (5 bases). This CDR3 contains 16 residues. Trimming stripped 7 bases from V and 2 bases from J, with 20 bases between. CDR1 and CDR2 (germline): MNHEY, SVGAGI. CDR3 bases: TGTGCCAGCACTTCAGGGTCTTATTCCTCAAACACTGAAGCTTTCTTT. Encoded protein: CASTSGSYSSNTEAFF.

The sample holds many counts of this clonotype. The chain recombines TRBV29-1 with TRBJ2-2; 7 nucleotides align to TRBD1. Germline-derived CDR1 and CDR2 are SQVTM and ANQGSEA. The CDR3 covers 13 residues. The V gene end was trimmed by 6 bases and the J gene end by 4 bases; junction bases not matched to a gene: 5. The chain's CDR3 is CSVGGQVTGELFF. CDR3 sequence (DNA): TGCAGCGTGGGTGGACAGGTCACCGGGGAGCTGTTTTTT.

There are many counts of this clonotype. The V gene is TRBV2, the J gene TRBJ2-3; 16 bases fit TRBD2. Germline assignment: CDR1 SNHLY and CDR2 FYNNEI. The length of the CDR3 is 18 residues. With V trimmed by 3 bases and J by 4 bases, 7 bases remained unmatched. In nucleotides, the CDR3 is TGTGCCAGCAGTGACTCACCAGGGACTAGCGGGGGGGCAGATACGCAGTATTTT. Encoded protein: CASSDSPGTSGGADTQYF.

The sample holds a few counts of this clonotype. The CDR3 loop is CASSLSTGTGRIQETQYF. CDR3 DNA: TGTGCCAGCAGCTTGTCGACAGGGACAGGGCGAATACAAGAGACCCAGTACTTC. The chain combines TRBV5-6 with TRBJ2-5; 9 bases agree with TRBD1. The junction had 12 bases not matched to a gene; V was cut back by 1 base and J by 2 bases. The CDR3 is 18 amino acids. Germline CDR1 SGHDT, CDR2 YYEEEE.

In its sample, this clonotype was seen a few times. This chain joins TRBV12-5 and TRBJ1-2; 8 positions agree with TRBD1. CDR3 length: 14 residues. In germline, CDR1 is LGHNT, CDR2 FRNRAP. J gave up 8 bases and V 4 bases, and 9 bases lay outside the gene matches. CDR3 residues: CASGYGTGGDGYTF. CDR3 coding DNA: TGTGCTAGTGGTTATGGCACAGGGGGGGACGGCTACACCTTC.

This chain uses TRBV6-1 with TRBJ1-4; tentatively, D is TRBD1 (5 bases). Trimming stripped 7 bases from V and 5 bases from J, with 14 bases between. Germline loops: CDR1 MNHNS, CDR2 SASEGT. The CDR3 is made up of 14 amino acids. The CDR3 DNA sequence: TGTGCCAGCAAAGGGGCCCTACCGAATGAAAAACTGTTTTTT. Protein sequence: CASKGALPNEKLFF.

This clonotype occurred a few times. V is TRBV7-2 and J is TRBJ1-5; 7 bases agree with TRBD1. V shed 0 bases, J shed 2 bases, and the junction held 10 bases outside the gene matches. The length of the CDR3 is 18 residues. Germline V CDR1 and CDR2: SGHTA, FQGNSA. As DNA, the CDR3 is TGTGCCAGCAGCTTAGCGGGGAAGGGGGCCTTTGGCAATCAGCCCCAGCATTTT. It specifies CASSLAGKGAFGNQPQHF.

The CDR3 loop is CASSPARDKETQYF. CDR3 bases: TGTGCCAGCTCACCCGCCCGGGACAAAGAGACCCAGTACTTC. The chain couples TRBV18 to TRBJ2-5; tentatively, D is TRBD1 (6 bases). The CDR3 totals 14 residues. Germline V gene lookup returns CDR1 KGHSH and CDR2 LQKENI. V was shortened by 3 bases and J by 3 bases, with 11 bases between the two germline ends.

In regard to this clonotype: A read error may explain this, as a much larger clone is one base away. The chain uses TRBV12-3 or TRBV12-4 and TRBJ2-1; 13 bases align to TRBD2. The CDR3 covers 14 residues. DNA of the CDR3: TGTGCCAGCAGACTAGCGGGGGGGCGGAATGAGCTGTTCTTC. The encoded protein is CASRLAGGRNELFF.

This clonotype was observed at least ten times. The rearrangement joins TRBV5-6 to TRBJ1-1; a weak D match, TRBD1 (6 bases). Trimming stripped 0 bases from V and 5 bases from J, with 14 bases between. From germline, CDR1 is SGHDT and CDR2 YYEEEE. The CDR3 has 15 amino acids. The CDR3 DNA reads as TGTGCCAGCAGCTTGGTTAGGGGGTTAGTAACTGAAGCTTTCTTT. Protein product: CASSLVRGLVTEAFF. Full variable domain (outside the CDR3, taken from reference TRBV5-6 and TRBJ1-1): DAGVTQSPTHLIKTRGQQVTLRCSPKSGHDTVSWYQQALGQGPQFIFQYYEEEERQRGNFPDRFSGHQFPNYSSELNVNALLLGDSALYLCASSLVRGLVTEAFFGQGTRLTVV.

This clonotype has more than one count but fewer than ten. This CDR3 reads CASSGGSDGTTRSSYEQYF. The DNA for the CDR3 is TGTGCCAGCAGCGGCGGATCCGATGGGACGACTAGAAGCTCCTACGAGCAGTACTTC. V gene TRBV9 combines with J gene TRBJ2-7; D may be TRBD2 (6 bases). The CDR3 sequence is 19 residues long. Germline CDR1 and CDR2: SGDLS and YYNGEE. V shed 3 bases and J shed 0 bases, with 25 bases lying between them.